This T cell receptor beta chain was sequenced during a study of radiation and T cells in renal cell carcinoma. Clones were read by immunoSEQ multiplex PCR, and TCRdb kept only the in-frame ones, dropping some. Here the sample spans about 61,000 clones, roughly three quarters being singletons. CDR3 length: 14 amino acids. The V gene's germline CDR1 is SGHNT and CDR2 YYREEE (reference sequence). V was pared by 4 bases and J by 3 bases, with 6 bases of the junction left unmatched. Documented time point: baseline pretreatment blood. Treatment described: 15 Gy SBRT to primary tumor, nephrectomy 4 weeks later.

This receptor was identified in a man between 60 and 70 years old with renal cell carcinoma. This material consisted of blood, taken from a patient whose treatment included radiotherapy and nephrectomy. The V call is TRBV5-4, the J call TRBJ2-5, with 7 positions matching TRBD1. Here the CDR3 reads CASSRTGTEETQYF. CDR3 in DNA: TGTGCCAGCAGCAGAACCGGGACAGAAGAGACCCAGTACTTC.